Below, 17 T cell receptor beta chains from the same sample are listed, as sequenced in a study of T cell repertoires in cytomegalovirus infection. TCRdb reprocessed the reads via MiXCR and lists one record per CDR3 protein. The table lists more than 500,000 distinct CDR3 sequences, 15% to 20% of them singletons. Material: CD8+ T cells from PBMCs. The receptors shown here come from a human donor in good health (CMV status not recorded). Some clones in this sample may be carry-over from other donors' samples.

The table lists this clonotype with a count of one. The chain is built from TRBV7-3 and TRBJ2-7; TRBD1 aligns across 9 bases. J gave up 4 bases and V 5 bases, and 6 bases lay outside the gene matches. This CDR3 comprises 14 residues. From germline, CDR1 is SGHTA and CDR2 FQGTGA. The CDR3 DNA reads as TGTGCCAGCAGCGGGACAGGGTTTGAATACGAGCAGTACTTC. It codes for CASSGTGFEYEQYF.

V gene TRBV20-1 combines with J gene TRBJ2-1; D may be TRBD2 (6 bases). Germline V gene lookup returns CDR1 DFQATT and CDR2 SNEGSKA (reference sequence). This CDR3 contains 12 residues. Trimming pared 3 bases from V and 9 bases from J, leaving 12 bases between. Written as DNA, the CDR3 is TGCAGTGCTAGTAATCCGACTAGTGAGCAGTTCTTC. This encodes CSASNPTSEQFF.

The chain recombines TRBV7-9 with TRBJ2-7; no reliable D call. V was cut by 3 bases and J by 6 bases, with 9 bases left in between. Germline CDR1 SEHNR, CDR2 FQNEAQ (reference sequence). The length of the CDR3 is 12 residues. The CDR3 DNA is TGTGCCAGCAGCTTGGGCGTGGTCGAGCAGTACTTC. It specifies CASSLGVVEQYF.

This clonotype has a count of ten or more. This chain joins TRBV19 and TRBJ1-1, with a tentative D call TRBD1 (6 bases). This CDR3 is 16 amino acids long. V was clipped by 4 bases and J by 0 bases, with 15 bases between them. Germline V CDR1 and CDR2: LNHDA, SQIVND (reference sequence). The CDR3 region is CASSTPGAGLNTEAFF. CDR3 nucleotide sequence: TGTGCCAGTAGTACCCCGGGGGCGGGCCTGAACACTGAAGCTTTCTTT.

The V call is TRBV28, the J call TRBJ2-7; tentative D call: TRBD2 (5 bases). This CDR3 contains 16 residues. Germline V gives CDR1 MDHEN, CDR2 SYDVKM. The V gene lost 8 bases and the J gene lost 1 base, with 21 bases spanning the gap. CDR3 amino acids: CASSYTYLADSYEQYF. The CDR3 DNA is TGTGCCAGCTCTTACACTTACCTAGCCGATTCCTACGAGCAGTACTTC.

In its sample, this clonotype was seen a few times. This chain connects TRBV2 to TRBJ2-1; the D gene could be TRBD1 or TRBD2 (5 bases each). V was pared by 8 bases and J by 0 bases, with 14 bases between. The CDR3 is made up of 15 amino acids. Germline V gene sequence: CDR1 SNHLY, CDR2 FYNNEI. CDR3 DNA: TGTGCCAGCCCCAGAGGGACCCCCTCCTACAATGAGCAGTTCTTC. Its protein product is CASPRGTPSYNEQFF.

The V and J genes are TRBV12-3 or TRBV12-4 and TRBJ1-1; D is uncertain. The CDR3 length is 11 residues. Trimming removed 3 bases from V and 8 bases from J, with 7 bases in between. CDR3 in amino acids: CASSFPSEAFF. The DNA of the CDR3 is TGTGCCAGCAGTTTCCCCTCAGAAGCTTTCTTT.

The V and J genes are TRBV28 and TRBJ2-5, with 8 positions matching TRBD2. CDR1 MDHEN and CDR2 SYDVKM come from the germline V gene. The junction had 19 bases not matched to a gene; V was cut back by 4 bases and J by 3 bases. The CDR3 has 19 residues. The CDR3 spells CASSYPLSPIREGEETQYF. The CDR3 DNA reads TGTGCCAGCAGTTACCCCTTGAGCCCCATCCGGGAGGGGGAAGAGACCCAGTACTTC.

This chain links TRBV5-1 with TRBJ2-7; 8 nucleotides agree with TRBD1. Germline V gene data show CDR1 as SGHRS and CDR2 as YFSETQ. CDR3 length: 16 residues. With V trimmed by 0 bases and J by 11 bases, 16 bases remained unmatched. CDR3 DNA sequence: TGCGCCAGCAGCTTGGGGATGATCGCCGGGACAGGCCAGGAGTACTTC. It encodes CASSLGMIAGTGQEYF. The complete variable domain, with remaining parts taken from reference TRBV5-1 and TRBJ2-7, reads KAGVTQTPRYLIKTRGQQVTLSCSPISGHRSVSWYQQTPGQGLQFLFEYFSETQRNKGNFPGRFSGRQFSNSRSEMNVSTLELGDSALYLCASSLGMIAGTGQEYFGPGTRLTVT.

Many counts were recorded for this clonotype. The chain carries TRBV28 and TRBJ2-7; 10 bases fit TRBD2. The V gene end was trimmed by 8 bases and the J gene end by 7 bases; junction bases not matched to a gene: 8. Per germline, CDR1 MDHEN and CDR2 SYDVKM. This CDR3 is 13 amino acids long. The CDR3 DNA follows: TGTGCCAGCGAGCTAGCGGGAGCCCAGGAGCAGTACTTC. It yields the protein CASELAGAQEQYF.

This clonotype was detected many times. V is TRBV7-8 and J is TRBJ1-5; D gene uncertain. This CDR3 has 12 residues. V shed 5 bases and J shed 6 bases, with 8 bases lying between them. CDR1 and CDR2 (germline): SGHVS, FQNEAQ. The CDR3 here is CASSPSSQPQHF. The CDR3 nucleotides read TGTGCCAGCAGCCCCAGTAGTCAGCCCCAGCATTTT.

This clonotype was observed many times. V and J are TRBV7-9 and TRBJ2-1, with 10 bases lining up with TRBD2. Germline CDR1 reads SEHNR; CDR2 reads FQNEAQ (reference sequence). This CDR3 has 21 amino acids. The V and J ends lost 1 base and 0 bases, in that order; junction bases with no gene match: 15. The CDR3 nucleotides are TGTGCCAGCAGCTTAGTAGGGATTCCTAGCGGGGGCCCTAGCTCCTACAATGAGCAGTTCTTC. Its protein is CASSLVGIPSGGPSSYNEQFF.

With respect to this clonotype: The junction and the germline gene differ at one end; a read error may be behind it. In DNA, the CDR3 is TGTGGCAGCTTACATCTAACCTACGAGCAGTACTTC. Translated, it gives CGSLHLTYEQYF. The chain links TRBV7-6 to TRBJ2-7; D not certain. Germline values: CDR1 SGHVS, CDR2 FNYEAQ. The CDR3 is 12 residues long.

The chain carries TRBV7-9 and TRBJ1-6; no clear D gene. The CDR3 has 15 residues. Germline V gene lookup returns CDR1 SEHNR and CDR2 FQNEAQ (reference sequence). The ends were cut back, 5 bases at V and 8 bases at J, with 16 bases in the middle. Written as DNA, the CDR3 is TGTGCCAGCAGCCCCCCTGGGCCCGGGGATTCACCCCTCCACTTT. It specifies CASSPPGPGDSPLHF.

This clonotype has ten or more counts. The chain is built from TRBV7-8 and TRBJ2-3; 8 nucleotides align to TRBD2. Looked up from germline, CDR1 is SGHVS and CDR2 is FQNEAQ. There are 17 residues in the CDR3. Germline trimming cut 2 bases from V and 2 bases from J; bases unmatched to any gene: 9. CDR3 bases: TGTGCCAGCAGCTTATCCCAGACTAGCGCCGTCACAGATACGCAGTATTTT. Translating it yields CASSLSQTSAVTDTQYF.

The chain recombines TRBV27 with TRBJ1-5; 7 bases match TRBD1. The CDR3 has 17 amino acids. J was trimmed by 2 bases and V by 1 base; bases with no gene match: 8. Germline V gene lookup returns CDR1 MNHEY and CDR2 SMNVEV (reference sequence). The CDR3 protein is CASSLYKGAIGNQPQHF. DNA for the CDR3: TGTGCCAGCAGTTTATATAAGGGGGCAATCGGCAATCAGCCCCAGCATTTT.

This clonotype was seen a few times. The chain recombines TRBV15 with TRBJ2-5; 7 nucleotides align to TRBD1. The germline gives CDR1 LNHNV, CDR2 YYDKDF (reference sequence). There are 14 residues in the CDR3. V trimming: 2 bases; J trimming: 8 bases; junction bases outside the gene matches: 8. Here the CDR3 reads CATSRTGTVETQYF. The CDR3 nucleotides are TGTGCCACCAGCAGAACCGGGACAGTTGAAACCCAGTACTTC.